This TCR beta chain was observed in a study of Graves' ophthalmopathy and Graves' hyperthyroidism. Using RNA transcripts, the TCR beta CDR3 regions were amplified. Investigators did first-round RT-PCR with HTBI primers, then second-round multiplex PCR. TCRdb passed the multiplex PCR reads through MiXCR, listing each CDR3 protein once. The sample records approximately 700,000 distinct CDR3 sequences, roughly 39% being singletons. Germline V gene sequence: CDR1 MGHDK, CDR2 SYGVNS. Unmatched junction bases numbered 7, after V lost 4 bases and J lost 2 bases. This CDR3 spans 16 amino acids. This sequence was found in an adult man with Graves' ophthalmopathy. V is TRBV25-1 and J is TRBJ2-5, with 10 bases identical to TRBD2. The sample was peripheral blood. CDR3 coding DNA: TGTGCCAGCAGTGCCCCCGGGACTAGCGAGCAAGAGACCCAGTACTTC. Protein sequence: CASSAPGTSEQETQYF.